This T cell receptor beta chain was recorded in a study of blood T cell repertoires in COVID-19. Turning to the study itself: Spain, Italy and the United States supplied samples that represented acute and convalescent COVID-19. PBMCs, B-cell-depleted T cells, or T cells provided the cDNA or gDNA that made up the material.

The CDR3 totals 15 residues. Germline assignment: CDR1 MNHNS and CDR2 SASEGT. V was trimmed by 2 bases and J by 6 bases, leaving 14 bases between them. In the authors' workflow: Reference gene primer amplification in the assay estimated nucleated cell counts. The assay was immunoSEQ multiplex PCR, and TCRdb's table has in-frame clones only and misses some. From that table come the V and J calls and clone size; the DNA was used to work out D and trimming. The table has hundreds of thousands of clones, 80% to 90% seen once; the top ten hold less than 9.5%. The gene calls are TRBV6-1 and TRBJ2-1; D unclear. This receptor was taken from a woman aged 45 to 65 who had recovered from COVID-19. The specimen sequenced was peripheral blood. CDR3 sequence reads: CASSESVFIINEQFF. The CDR3 coding sequence is TGTGCCAGCAGTGAATCTGTTTTTATTATCAATGAGCAGTTCTTC.